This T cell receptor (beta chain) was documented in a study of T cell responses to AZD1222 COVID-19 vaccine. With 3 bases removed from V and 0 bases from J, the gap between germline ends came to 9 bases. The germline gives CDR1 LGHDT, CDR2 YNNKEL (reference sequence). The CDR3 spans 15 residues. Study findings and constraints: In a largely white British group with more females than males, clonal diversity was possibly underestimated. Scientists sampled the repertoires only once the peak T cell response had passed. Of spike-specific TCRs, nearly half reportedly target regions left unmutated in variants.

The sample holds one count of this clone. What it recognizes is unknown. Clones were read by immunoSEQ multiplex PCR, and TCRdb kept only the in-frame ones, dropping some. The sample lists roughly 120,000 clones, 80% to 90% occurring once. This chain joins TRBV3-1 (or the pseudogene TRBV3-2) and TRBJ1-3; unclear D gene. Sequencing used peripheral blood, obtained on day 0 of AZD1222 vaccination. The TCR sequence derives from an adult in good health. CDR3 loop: CASSQSGDSGNTIYF. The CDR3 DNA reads TGTGCCAGCAGCCAGTCAGGCGACTCTGGAAACACCATATATTTT.